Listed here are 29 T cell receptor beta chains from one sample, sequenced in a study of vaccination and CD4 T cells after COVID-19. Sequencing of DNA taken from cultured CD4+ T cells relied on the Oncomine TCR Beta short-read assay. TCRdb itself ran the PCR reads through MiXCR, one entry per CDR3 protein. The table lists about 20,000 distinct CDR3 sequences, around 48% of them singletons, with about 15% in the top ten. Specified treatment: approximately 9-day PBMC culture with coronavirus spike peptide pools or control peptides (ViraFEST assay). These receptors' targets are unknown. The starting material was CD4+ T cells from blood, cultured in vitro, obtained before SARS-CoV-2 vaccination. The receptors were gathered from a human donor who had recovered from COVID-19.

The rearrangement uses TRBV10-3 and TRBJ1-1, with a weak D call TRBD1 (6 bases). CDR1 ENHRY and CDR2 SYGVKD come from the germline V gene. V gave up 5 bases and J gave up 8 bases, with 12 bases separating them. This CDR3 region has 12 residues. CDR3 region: CAISPGGWEAFF. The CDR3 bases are TGTGCCATCAGTCCCGGGGGCTGGGAAGCTTTCTTT.

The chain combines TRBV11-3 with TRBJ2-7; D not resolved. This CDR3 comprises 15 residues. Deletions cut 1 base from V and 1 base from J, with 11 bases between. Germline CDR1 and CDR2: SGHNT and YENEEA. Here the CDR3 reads CASSLGRQSSYEQYF. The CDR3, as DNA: TGTGCCAGCAGCTTAGGCAGGCAATCATCCTACGAGCAGTACTTC.

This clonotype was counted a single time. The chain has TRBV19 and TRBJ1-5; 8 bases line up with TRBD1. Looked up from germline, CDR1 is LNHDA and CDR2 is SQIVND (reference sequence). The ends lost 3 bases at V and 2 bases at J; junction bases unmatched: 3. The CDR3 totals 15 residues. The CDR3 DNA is TGTGCCAGTAGTATCACGGACAGGGGCAATCAGCCCCAGCATTTT. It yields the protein CASSITDRGNQPQHF. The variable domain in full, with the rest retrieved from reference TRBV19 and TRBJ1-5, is DGGITQSPKYLFRKEGQNVTLSCEQNLNHDAMYWYRQDPGQGLRLIYYSQIVNDFQKGDIAEGYSVSREKKESFPLTVTSAQKNPTAFYLCASSITDRGNQPQHFGDGTRLSIL.

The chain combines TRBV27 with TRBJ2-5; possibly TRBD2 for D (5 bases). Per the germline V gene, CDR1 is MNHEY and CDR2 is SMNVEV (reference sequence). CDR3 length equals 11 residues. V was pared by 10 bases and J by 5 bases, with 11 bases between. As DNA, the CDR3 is TGTGCCACCACAAGAGGGGAGACCCAGTACTTC. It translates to CATTRGETQYF.

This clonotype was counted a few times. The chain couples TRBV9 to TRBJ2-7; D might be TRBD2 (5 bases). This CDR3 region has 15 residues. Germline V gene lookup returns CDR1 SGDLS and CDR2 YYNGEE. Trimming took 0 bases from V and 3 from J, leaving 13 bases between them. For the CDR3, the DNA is TGTGCCAGCAGCGTAGGTCCGGACCGGGACTACGAGCAGTACTTC. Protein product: CASSVGPDRDYEQYF.

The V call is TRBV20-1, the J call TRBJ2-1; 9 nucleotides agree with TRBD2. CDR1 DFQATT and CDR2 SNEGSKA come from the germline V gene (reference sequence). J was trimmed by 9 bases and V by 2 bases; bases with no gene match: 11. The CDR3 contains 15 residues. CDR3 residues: CSARIPAGGTAEQFF. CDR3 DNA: TGCAGTGCTAGAATCCCTGCGGGGGGGACGGCTGAGCAGTTCTTC.

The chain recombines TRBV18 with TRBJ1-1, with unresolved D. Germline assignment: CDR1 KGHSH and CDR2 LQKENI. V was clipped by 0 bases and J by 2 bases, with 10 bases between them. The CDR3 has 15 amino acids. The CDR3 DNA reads TGTGCCAGCTCACCACCAAATGGGGTCAACACTGAAGCTTTCTTT. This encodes CASSPPNGVNTEAFF.

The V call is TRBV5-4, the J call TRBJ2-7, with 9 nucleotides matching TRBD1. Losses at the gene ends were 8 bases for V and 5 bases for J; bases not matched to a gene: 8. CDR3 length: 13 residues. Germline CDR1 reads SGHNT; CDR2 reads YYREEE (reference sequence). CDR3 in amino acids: CASKRTGGDEQYF. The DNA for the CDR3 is TGTGCCAGTAAGAGAACAGGGGGCGACGAGCAGTACTTC.

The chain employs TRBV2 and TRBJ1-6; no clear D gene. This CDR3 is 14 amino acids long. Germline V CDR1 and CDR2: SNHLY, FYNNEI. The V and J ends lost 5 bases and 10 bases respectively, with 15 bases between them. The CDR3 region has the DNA TGTGCCAGCAGTCCTGACCGGACTAGCTCACCCCTCCACTTT. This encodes CASSPDRTSSPLHF.

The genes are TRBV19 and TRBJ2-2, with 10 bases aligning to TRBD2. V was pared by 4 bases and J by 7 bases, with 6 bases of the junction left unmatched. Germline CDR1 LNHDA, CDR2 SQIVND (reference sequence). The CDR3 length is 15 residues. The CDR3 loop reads CASSRLAGEVGELFF. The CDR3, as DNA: TGTGCCAGTAGTAGGCTAGCGGGGGAGGTCGGGGAGCTGTTTTTT.

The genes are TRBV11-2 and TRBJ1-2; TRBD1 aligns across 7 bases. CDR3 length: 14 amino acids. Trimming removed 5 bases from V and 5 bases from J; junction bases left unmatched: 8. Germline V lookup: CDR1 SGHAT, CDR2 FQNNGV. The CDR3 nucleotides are TGTGCCAGCAGCCCCTCGAACAGGGGTTATGGCTACACCTTC. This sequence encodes CASSPSNRGYGYTF.

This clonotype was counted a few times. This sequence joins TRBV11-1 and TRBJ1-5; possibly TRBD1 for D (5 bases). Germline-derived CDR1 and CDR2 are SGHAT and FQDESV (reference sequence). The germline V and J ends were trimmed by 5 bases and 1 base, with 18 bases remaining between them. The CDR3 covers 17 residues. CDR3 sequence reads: CASSPGPGRGSNQPQHF. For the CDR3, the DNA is TGTGCCAGCAGCCCAGGTCCGGGGCGTGGGAGCAATCAGCCCCAGCATTTT.

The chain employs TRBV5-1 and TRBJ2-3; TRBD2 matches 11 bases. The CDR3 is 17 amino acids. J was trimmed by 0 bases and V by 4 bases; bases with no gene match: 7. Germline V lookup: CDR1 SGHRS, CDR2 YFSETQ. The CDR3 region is CASSRKGTSGSTDTQYF. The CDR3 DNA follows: TGCGCCAGCAGCCGTAAGGGGACTAGCGGAAGCACAGATACGCAGTATTTT.

CDR3 coding DNA: TGTGCCAGTAGTATCTCGTCAAGGACTAATTCACCCCTCCACTTT. It yields the protein CASSISSRTNSPLHF. The chain combines TRBV19 with TRBJ1-6; D unclear. Germline V lookup: CDR1 LNHDA, CDR2 SQIVND (reference sequence). V was shortened by 3 bases and J by 6 bases, with 12 bases between the two germline ends. The CDR3 contains 15 residues.

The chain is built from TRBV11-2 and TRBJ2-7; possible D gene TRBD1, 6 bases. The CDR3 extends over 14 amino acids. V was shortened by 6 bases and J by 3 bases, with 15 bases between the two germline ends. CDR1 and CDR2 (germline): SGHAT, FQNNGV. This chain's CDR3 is CASSQVQGYYEQYF. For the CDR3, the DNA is TGTGCCAGCAGTCAAGTACAGGGCTACTACGAGCAGTACTTC.

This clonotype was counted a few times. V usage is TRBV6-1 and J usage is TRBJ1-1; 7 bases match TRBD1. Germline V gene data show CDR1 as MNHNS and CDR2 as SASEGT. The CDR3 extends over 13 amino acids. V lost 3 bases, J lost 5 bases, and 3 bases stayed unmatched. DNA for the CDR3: TGTGCCAGCAGTGACGCAGGGGGGACTGAAGCTTTCTTT. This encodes CASSDAGGTEAFF.

DNA of the CDR3: TGTGCCAGCAGCCGCCCGGGGACCGTTACTACTCAAGAGACCCAGTACTTC. Translated, it gives CASSRPGTVTTQETQYF. The rearrangement links TRBV5-4 to TRBJ2-5; either TRBD1 or TRBD2 may supply D (5 bases each). V shed 4 bases and J shed 2 bases, with 21 bases lying between them. Germline V CDR1 and CDR2: SGHNT, YYREEE (reference sequence). The CDR3 has 17 residues.

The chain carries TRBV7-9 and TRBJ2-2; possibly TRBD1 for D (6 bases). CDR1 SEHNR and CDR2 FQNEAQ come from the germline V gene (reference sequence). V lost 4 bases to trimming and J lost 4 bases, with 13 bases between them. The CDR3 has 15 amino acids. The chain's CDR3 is CASSSTGSSTGELFF. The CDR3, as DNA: TGTGCCAGCAGCTCCACAGGGTCGAGCACCGGGGAGCTGTTTTTT.

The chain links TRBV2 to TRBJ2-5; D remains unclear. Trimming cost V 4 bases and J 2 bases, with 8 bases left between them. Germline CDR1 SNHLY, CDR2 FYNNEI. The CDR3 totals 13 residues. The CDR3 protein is CASSVLRQETQYF. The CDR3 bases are TGTGCCAGCAGTGTCCTCAGGCAAGAGACCCAGTACTTC.

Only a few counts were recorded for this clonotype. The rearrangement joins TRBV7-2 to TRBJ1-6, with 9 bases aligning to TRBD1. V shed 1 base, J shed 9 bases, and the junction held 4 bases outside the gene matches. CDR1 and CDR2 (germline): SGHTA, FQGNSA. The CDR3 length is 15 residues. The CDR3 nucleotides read TGTGCCAGCAGCTTAGACCGGGACAGGGCTTCACCCCTCCACTTT. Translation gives CASSLDRDRASPLHF. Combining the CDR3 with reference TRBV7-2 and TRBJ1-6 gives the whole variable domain GAGVSQSPSNKVTEKGKDVELRCDPISGHTALYWYRQSLGQGLEFLIYFQGNSAPDKSGLPSDRFSAERTGGSVSTLTIQRTQQEDSAVYLCASSLDRDRASPLHFGNGTRLTVT.

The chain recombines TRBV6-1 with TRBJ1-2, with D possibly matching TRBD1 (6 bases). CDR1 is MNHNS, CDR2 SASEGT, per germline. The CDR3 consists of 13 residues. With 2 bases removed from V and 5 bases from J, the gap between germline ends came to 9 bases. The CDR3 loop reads CASSERRGYGYTF. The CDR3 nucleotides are TGTGCCAGCAGTGAACGGAGGGGGTATGGCTACACCTTC.

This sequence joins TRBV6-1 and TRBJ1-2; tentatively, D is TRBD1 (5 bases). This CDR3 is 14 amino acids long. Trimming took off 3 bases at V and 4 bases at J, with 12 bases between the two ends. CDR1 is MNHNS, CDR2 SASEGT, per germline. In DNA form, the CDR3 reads TGTGCCAGCAGTGAGTCGGGACGGAGCTATGGCTACACCTTC. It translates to CASSESGRSYGYTF.

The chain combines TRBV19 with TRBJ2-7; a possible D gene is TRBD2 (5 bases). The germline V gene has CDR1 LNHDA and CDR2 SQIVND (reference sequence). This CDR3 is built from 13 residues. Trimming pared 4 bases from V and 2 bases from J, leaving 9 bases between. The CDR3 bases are TGTGCCAGTAGTAGGACTCCTGCCTACGAGCAGTACTTC. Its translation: CASSRTPAYEQYF. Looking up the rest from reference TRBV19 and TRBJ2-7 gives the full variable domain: DGGITQSPKYLFRKEGQNVTLSCEQNLNHDAMYWYRQDPGQGLRLIYYSQIVNDFQKGDIAEGYSVSREKKESFPLTVTSAQKNPTAFYLCASSRTPAYEQYFGPGTRLTVT.

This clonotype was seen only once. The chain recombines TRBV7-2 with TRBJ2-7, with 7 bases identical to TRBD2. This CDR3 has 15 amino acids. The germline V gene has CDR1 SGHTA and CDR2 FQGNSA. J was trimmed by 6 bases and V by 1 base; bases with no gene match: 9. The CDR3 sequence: CASSLDGGSTLEQYF. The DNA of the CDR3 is TGTGCCAGCAGCTTAGACGGCGGGAGTACTCTCGAGCAGTACTTC.

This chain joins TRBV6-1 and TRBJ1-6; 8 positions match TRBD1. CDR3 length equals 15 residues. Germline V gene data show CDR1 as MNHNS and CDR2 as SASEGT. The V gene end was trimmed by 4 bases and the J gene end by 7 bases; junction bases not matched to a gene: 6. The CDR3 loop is CASSVTDRANSPLHF. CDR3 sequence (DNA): TGTGCCAGCAGTGTGACGGACAGGGCGAATTCACCCCTCCACTTT.

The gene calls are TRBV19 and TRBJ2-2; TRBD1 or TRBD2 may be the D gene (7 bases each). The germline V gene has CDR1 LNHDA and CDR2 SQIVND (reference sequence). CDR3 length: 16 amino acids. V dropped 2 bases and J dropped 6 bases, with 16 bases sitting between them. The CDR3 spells CASSITRGGPSGELFF. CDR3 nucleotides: TGTGCCAGTAGTATAACCAGGGGGGGCCCATCCGGGGAGCTGTTTTTT.

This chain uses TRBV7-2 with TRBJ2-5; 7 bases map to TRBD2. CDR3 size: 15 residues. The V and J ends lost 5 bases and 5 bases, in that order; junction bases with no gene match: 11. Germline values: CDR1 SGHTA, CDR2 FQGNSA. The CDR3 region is CASSPPGLRPETQYF. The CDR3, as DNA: TGTGCCAGCAGCCCCCCGGGACTACGTCCCGAGACCCAGTACTTC.

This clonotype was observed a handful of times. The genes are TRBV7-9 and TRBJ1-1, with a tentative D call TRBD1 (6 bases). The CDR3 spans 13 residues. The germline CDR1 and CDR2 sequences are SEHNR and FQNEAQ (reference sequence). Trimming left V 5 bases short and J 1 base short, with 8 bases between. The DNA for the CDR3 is TGTGCCAGCAGCCTGGACAGGAACACTGAAGCTTTCTTT. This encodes CASSLDRNTEAFF.

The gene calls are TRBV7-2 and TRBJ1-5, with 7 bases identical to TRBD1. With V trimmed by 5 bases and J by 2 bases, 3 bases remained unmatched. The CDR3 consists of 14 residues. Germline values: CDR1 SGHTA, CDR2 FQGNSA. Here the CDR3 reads CASSQTGGNQPQHF. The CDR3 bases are TGTGCCAGCAGCCAAACAGGGGGCAATCAGCCCCAGCATTTT.